The T cell receptor (beta chain) described here comes from a study of blood T cell repertoires in COVID-19. Study context: Researchers got acute and convalescent COVID-19 samples from the United States, Italy and Spain.

Data came from immunoSEQ multiplex PCR; TCRdb stores just in-frame clones and leaves some out. The data contain roughly 39,000 clones, 79% of them singletons. Losses at the gene ends were 5 bases for V and 6 bases for J; bases not matched to a gene: 6. The CDR3 has 13 amino acids. CDR1 and CDR2 (germline): SGHRS, YFSETQ. The chain joins TRBV5-1 to TRBJ1-1; TRBD1 aligns across 8 bases. The TCR originated in a man in his 70s with acute or convalescent COVID-19. The specimen sequenced was peripheral blood. The CDR3 region is CASSAGGYSEAFF. The CDR3 DNA reads as TGCGCCAGCAGTGCAGGGGGCTACTCTGAAGCTTTCTTT. The entire variable domain, with the rest obtained from reference TRBV5-1 and TRBJ1-1, is as follows: KAGVTQTPRYLIKTRGQQVTLSCSPISGHRSVSWYQQTPGQGLQFLFEYFSETQRNKGNFPGRFSGRQFSNSRSEMNVSTLELGDSALYLCASSAGGYSEAFFGQGTRLTVV.